Listed here is a single TCR beta chain. What it binds is unknown. The data originate from a study of cytomegalovirus exposure and HLA in healthy donors. General study findings and limits: Most TCR sequences were rare, but some public TCRs occurred in many donors. Later analysis found that TCR beta chains associated with HLA were more clonally expanded than other, equally common chains. Per a prior analysis, the majority of TCR beta V segments were productive roughly 90% or roughly 30% of the time.

PCR used 60 Vbeta primers and 13 Jbeta primers. Repertoires were generated with immunoSEQ multiplex PCR, while TCRdb's copy carries only in-frame clones and drops some. Among about 97,000 clones listed, roughly three quarters were seen once. The receptor was isolated from a male donor in good health and CMV-seropositive. The sequencing input was PBMCs.

For the CDR3, the DNA is TGTGCCCCCGACCCGGGAGAACCGGTGCGGGAGCAGTACTTC. Amino acid sequence: CAPDPGEPVREQYF. The chain joins TRBV21-1 to TRBJ2-7; whether TRBD2, the table's D call, matches the DNA was not checked. TRBV21-1 is recorded as a pseudogene. The CDR3 runs to 14 residues.